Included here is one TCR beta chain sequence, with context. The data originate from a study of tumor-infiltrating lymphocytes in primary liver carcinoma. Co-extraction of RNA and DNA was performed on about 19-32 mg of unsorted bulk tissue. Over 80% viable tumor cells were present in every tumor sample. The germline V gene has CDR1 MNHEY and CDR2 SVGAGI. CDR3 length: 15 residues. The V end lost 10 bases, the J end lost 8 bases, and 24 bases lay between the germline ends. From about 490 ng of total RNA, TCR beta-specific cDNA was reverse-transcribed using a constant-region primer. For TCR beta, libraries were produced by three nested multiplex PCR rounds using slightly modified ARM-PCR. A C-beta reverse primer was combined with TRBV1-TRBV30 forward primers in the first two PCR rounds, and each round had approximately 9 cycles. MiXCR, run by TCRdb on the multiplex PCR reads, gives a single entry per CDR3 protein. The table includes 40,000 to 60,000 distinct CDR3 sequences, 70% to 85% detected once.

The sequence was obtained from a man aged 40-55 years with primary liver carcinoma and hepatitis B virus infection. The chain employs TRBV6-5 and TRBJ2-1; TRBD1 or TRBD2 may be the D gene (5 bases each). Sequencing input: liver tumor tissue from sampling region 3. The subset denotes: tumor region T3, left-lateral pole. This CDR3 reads CANRTDGALTDEQFF. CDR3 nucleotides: TGTGCCAACAGGACGGACGGGGCACTGACGGATGAGCAGTTCTTC.